The next 9 T cell receptor beta chains were all read from a single sample in a study of T cell responses to AZD1222 COVID-19 vaccine. The assay was immunoSEQ multiplex PCR, and TCRdb's table has in-frame clones only and misses some. The sample includes 90,000 to 130,000 clones, around 92% seen only once; the top ten take around 7.8%. The starting material was peripheral blood, obtained on day 0 of AZD1222 vaccination. These receptors all come from an adult in good health.

CDR3 amino acids: CASSLNGGYAFF. CDR3 sequence (DNA): TGTGCCAGCAGTTTAAATGGTGGATACGCTTTCTTT. The V gene is TRBV28, the J gene TRBJ1-1; D call uncertain. The germline gives CDR1 MDHEN, CDR2 SYDVKM. Trimming removed 2 bases from V and 11 bases from J, with 12 bases in between. The CDR3 spans 12 residues.

The V call is TRBV11-1, the J call TRBJ1-1; D gene uncertain. With 4 bases removed from V and 6 bases from J, the gap between germline ends came to 15 bases. The germline gives CDR1 SGHAT, CDR2 FQDESV (reference sequence). The CDR3 is 14 residues long. The CDR3 spells CASSSNGVYAEAFF. CDR3 coding DNA: TGTGCCAGCAGCTCTAATGGGGTTTACGCTGAAGCTTTCTTT.

In this sample, this clone turned up once. This rearrangement joins TRBV29-1 to TRBJ2-7; D is undetermined. There are 13 residues in the CDR3. Germline CDR1 SQVTM, CDR2 ANQGSEA. The germline V and J ends were trimmed by 1 base and 4 bases, with 11 bases remaining between them. The DNA for the CDR3 is TGCAGCGTTGAAGTTGCTACTCAGTACGAGCAGTACTTC. It codes for CSVEVATQYEQYF.

Only one count was recorded for this clone. V and J are TRBV6-5 and TRBJ2-7; weak D call: TRBD2 (5 bases). The CDR3 consists of 14 residues. Germline V lookup: CDR1 MNHEY, CDR2 SVGAGI. V was shortened by 5 bases and J by 2 bases, with 13 bases between the two germline ends. As DNA, the CDR3 is TGTGCCAGCAGTCCCGTGGACGGGACCTACGAGCAGTACTTC. This gives the protein CASSPVDGTYEQYF.

The V gene is TRBV10-3, the J gene TRBJ1-2, with D uncertain. Germline V gene lookup returns CDR1 ENHRY and CDR2 SYGVKD. Trimming left V 3 bases short and J 4 bases short, with 15 bases between. The CDR3 extends over 15 amino acids. The CDR3 protein is CAISEQAAGGYGYTF. The CDR3 DNA follows: TGTGCCATCAGTGAACAAGCGGCGGGCGGCTATGGCTACACCTTC.

The rearrangement links TRBV7-9 to TRBJ2-2; perhaps TRBD2 as D (5 bases). Germline CDR1 and CDR2: SEHNR and FQNEAQ (reference sequence). The CDR3 spans 13 residues. The V and J ends lost 1 base and 5 bases respectively, with 5 bases between them. For the CDR3, the DNA is TGTGCCAGCAGCTTAGGGGAGACCGGGGAGCTGTTTTTT. Amino acids: CASSLGETGELFF.

This clone was seen once. The rearrangement joins TRBV24-1 to TRBJ2-3; TRBD2 aligns across 10 bases. CDR3 length: 17 amino acids. The junction had 9 bases not matched to a gene; V was cut back by 1 base and J by 6 bases. Germline assignment: CDR1 KGHDR and CDR2 SFDVKD. This CDR3 is CATSDFLAGGEKDTQYF. CDR3 nucleotide sequence: TGTGCCACCAGTGATTTTTTAGCGGGGGGCGAAAAGGATACGCAGTATTTT.

This clone appeared a few times. The V gene is TRBV28, the J gene TRBJ2-6; 8 nucleotides match TRBD1. The V and J ends lost 5 bases and 0 bases, in that order; junction bases with no gene match: 6. From germline, CDR1 is MDHEN and CDR2 SYDVKM. The CDR3 runs to 17 residues. Here the CDR3 reads CASSTGTGHSGANVLTF. The DNA of the CDR3 is TGTGCCAGCAGTACCGGGACAGGCCACTCTGGGGCCAACGTCCTGACTTTC. Full variable domain (rest looked up from reference TRBV28 and TRBJ2-6): DVKVTQSSRYLVKRTGEKVFLECVQDMDHENMFWYRQDPGLGLRLIYFSYDVKMKEKGDIPEGYSVSREKKERFSLILESASTNQTSMYLCASSTGTGHSGANVLTFGAGSRLTVL.

This clone turned up a few times. V is TRBV19 and J is TRBJ2-7; possible D gene TRBD2, 6 bases. Per the germline V gene, CDR1 is LNHDA and CDR2 is SQIVND (reference sequence). The CDR3 consists of 13 residues. V gave up 6 bases and J gave up 3 bases, with 12 bases separating them. CDR3 DNA sequence: TGTGCCAGTAGGGGACTTGATTTCTACGAGCAGTACTTC. It translates to CASRGLDFYEQYF.